These 3 T cell receptor beta chains were all obtained from the same sample, sequenced in a study of cytomegalovirus exposure and HLA in healthy donors. The PCR made use of 60 Vbeta and 13 Jbeta primers. TCRdb's table, derived via immunoSEQ multiplex PCR, lists solely in-frame clones and lacks some. In the table there are about 120,000 clones, around 84% of which are singletons. Material: PBMCs. The receptors shown here come from a woman aged 25 to 39 in good health and CMV-seropositive.

Only a few counts were recorded for this clone. This chain connects TRBV2 to TRBJ2-5; 12 bases line up with TRBD2. The V segment lost 5 bases and the J segment 5 bases; nucleotides outside the gene matches: 9. The V gene's germline CDR1 is SNHLY and CDR2 FYNNEI. The CDR3 covers 16 residues. For the CDR3, the DNA is TGTGCCAGCAGTACTACCCTAGCGGGGGGGCATGAGACCCAGTACTTC. It codes for CASSTTLAGGHETQYF.

CDR3 coding DNA: TGCGCCAGCAGCCAAGGGACAGGGGGCCAAGCAGATACGCAGTATTTT. Protein product: CASSQGTGGQADTQYF. The V gene is TRBV4-3, the J gene TRBJ2-3, with 11 bases that match TRBD1. V was clipped by 1 base and J by 4 bases; unmatched bases: 4. The CDR3 covers 16 residues. The germline V gene has CDR1 LGHNA and CDR2 YSLEER.

This clone has more than one count but fewer than ten. The same CDR3 arises from other DNA sequences in this sample as well. For the CDR3, the DNA is TGCGCCAGCAGCCAAGATCGGGTGGGTGGGGAAAAACTGTTTTTT. The encoded protein is CASSQDRVGGEKLFF. The chain recombines TRBV4-1 with TRBJ1-4; D ambiguous. The CDR3 length is 15 residues. V lost 0 bases, J lost 8 bases, and 13 bases lay in between. Germline lookup yields CDR1 MGHRA and CDR2 YSYEKL.